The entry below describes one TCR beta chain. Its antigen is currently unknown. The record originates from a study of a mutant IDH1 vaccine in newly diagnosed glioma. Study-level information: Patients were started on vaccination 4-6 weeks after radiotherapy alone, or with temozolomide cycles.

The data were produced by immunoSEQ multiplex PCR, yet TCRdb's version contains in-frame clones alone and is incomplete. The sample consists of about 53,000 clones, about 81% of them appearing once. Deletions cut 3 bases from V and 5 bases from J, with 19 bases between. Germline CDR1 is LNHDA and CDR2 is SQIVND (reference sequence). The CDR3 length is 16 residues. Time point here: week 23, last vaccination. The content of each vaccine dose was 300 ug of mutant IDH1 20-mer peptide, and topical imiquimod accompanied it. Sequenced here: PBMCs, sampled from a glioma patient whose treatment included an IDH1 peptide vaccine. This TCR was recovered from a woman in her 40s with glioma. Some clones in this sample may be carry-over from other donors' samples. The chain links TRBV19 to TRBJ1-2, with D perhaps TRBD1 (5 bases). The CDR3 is CASSMDGPGAMYGYTF. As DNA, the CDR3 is TGTGCCAGTAGTATGGATGGTCCTGGGGCTATGTATGGCTACACCTTC.